This T cell receptor beta chain was obtained from a study of shared clonotypes between healthy human individuals. Regarding the study as a whole: Deeper or shallower sequencing was expected to change how clonotypes are shared among donors. Larger estimated richness was generally recorded for naive subsets relative to memory subsets.

Naive CD8 cells were CD45RO-negative, positively selected for CCR7, excluding terminally differentiated effector memory CD45RA+ cells. With regard to this clone: Its cognate antigen is unknown.

At the deep level, the assay was run. Assay: immunoSEQ multiplex PCR; the TCRdb copy retains only in-frame clones and omits some. In the table there are 550,000 to 600,000 clones, roughly 98% of which are singletons. This CDR3 comprises 13 residues. V lost 2 bases, J lost 6 bases, and 9 bases lay in between. Germline CDR1 and CDR2: SGHVS and FNYEAQ. The TCR originated in a young man in good health. The chain is built from TRBV7-6 and TRBJ2-3, with D perhaps given as TRBD1 or TRBD2 (6 bases each). The sample consisted of naive CD8+ T cells sorted from blood. The CDR3 DNA is TGTGCCAGCAGCTTAACGGGGGCGGATACGCAGTATTTT. Translation gives CASSLTGADTQYF.